This TCR beta chain was retrieved from a study of cytomegalovirus exposure and HLA in healthy donors. Study-wide context: Earlier, 180 million or so T cells were analyzed, and 95 million to 140 million unique TCR beta sequences were found among them. Points from the study as a whole: There were approximately 150 TCR beta chains listed as cytomegalovirus-associated. Several of the most significant clusters were apparently associated with common viral pathogens in a later analysis.

It was with 60 Vbeta and 13 Jbeta primers that the PCR ran. Generated by immunoSEQ multiplex PCR, the TCRdb table keeps only in-frame clones and is missing some. The sample has about 140,000 clones; approximately 70% are singletons. CDR3 length: 15 residues. V lost 2 bases, J lost 8 bases, and 7 bases stayed unmatched. Germline CDR1 reads WSHSY; CDR2 reads SAAADI. A note on this clone: Its antigen is undetermined.

The V and J genes are TRBV10-2 and TRBJ2-1; 9 bases line up with TRBD1. Sequencing was performed on PBMCs. The TCR comes from a human donor in good health. DNA for the CDR3: TGCGCCAGCAGTGAGGGAGGGACAGGGTGGTATGAGCAGTTCTTC. Its translation: CASSEGGTGWYEQFF.